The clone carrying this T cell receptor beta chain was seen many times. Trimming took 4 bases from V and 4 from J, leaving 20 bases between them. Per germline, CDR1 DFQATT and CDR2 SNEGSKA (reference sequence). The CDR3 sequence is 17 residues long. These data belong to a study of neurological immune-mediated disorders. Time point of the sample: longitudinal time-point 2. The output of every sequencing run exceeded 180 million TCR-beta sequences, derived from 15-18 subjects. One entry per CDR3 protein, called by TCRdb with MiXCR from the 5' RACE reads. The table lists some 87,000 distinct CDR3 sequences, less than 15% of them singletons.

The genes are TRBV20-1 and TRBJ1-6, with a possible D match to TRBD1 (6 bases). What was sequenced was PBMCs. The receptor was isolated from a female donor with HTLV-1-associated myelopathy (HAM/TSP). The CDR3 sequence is CSAIGAQQGWYNSPLHF. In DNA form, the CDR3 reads TGCAGTGCTATCGGGGCTCAACAGGGCTGGTATAATTCACCCCTCCACTTT.